The present entry profiles one TCR beta chain with its context. Its antigen is not known. A J-beta primer mix and a sample-barcoded 5' primer were used in a second PCR of about 7 to 12 cycles. Each CDR3 protein is one row after TCRdb ran MiXCR on the 5' RACE reads. The data hold about 640,000 distinct CDR3 sequences, with less than 45% observed a single time. The sample comes from a study of blood T cells in healthy people across ages. General observations from the study: In long-lived donors, naive CD4+ cell counts and diversity exceeded those of aged donors.

This CDR3 comprises 15 residues. The germline V gene has CDR1 DFQATT and CDR2 SNEGSKA (reference sequence). V lost 3 bases and J 2 bases, leaving 14 bases between the germline ends. The sequence came from an elderly man in good health. The chain carries TRBV20-1 and TRBJ2-1; TRBD2 is a possible D gene (5 bases). Sequences were obtained from blood. CDR3 region: CSASFRGGPYNEQFF. CDR3 bases: TGCAGTGCTAGTTTTCGTGGCGGGCCCTACAATGAGCAGTTCTTC.